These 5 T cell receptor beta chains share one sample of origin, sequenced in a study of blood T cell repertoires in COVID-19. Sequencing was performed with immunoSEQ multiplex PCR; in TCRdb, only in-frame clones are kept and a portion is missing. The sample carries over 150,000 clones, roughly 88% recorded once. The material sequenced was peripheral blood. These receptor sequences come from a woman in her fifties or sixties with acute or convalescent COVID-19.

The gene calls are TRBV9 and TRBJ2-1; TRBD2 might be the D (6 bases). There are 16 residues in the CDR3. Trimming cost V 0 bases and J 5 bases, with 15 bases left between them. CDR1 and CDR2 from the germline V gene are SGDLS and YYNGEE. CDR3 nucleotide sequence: TGTGCCAGCAGCGTAGCCATTCGGGGGTTGGACAATGAGCAGTTCTTC. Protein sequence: CASSVAIRGLDNEQFF.

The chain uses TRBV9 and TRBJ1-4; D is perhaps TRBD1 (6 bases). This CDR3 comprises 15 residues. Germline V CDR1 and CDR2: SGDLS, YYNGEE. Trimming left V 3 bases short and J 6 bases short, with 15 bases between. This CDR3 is CASSAVQGVDEKLFF. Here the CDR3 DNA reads TGTGCCAGCAGCGCCGTACAGGGTGTGGATGAAAAACTGTTTTTT.

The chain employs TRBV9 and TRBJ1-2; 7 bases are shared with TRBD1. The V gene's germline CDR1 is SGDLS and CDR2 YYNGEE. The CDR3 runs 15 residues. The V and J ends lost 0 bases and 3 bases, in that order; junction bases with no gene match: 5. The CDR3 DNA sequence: TGTGCCAGCAGCGTAGGGTCGGGGACAGACTATGGCTACACCTTC. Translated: CASSVGSGTDYGYTF.

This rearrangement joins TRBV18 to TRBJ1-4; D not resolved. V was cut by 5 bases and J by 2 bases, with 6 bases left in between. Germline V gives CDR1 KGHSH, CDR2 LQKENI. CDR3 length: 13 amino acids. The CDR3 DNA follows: TGTGCCAGCTCAGGCGGTACTAATGAAAAACTGTTTTTT. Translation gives CASSGGTNEKLFF.

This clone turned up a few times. In DNA form, the CDR3 reads TGTGCCAGCAGTTACGGGCAATACACTGAAGCTTTCTTT. Translated: CASSYGQYTEAFF. The V call is TRBV6-2 or TRBV6-3, the J call TRBJ1-1, with D uncertain. V lost 2 bases, J lost 3 bases, and 7 bases lay in between. Germline CDR1 MNHEY, CDR2 SVGEGT. The CDR3 contains 13 residues.